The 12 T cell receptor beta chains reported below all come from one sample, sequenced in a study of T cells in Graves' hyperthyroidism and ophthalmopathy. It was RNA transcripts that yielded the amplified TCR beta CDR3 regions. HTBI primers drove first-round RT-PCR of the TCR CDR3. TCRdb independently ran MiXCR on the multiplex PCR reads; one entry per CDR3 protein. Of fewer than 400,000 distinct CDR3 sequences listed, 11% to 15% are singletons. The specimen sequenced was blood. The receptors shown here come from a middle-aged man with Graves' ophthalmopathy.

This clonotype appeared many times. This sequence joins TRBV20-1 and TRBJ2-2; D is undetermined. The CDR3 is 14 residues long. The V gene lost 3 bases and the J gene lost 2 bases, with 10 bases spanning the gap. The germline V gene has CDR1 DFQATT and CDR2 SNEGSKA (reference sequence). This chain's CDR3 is CSASQQLNTGELFF. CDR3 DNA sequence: TGCAGTGCTAGTCAACAGCTAAACACCGGGGAGCTGTTTTTT.

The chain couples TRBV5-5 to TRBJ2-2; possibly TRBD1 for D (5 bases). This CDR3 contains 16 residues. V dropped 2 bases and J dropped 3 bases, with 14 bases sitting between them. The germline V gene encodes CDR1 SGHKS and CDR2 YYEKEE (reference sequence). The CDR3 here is CASSLSPRVDTGELFF. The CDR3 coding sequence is TGTGCCAGCAGCTTAAGTCCCAGGGTCGACACCGGGGAGCTGTTTTTT.

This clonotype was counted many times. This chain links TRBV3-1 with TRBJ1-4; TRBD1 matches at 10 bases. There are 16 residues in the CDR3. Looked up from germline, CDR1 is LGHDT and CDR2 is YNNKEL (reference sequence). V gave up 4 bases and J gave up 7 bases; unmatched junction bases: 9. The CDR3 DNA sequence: TGTGCCAGCAGCCCTCTTCCGGGACAGGGGAGTGAAAAACTGTTTTTT. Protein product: CASSPLPGQGSEKLFF.

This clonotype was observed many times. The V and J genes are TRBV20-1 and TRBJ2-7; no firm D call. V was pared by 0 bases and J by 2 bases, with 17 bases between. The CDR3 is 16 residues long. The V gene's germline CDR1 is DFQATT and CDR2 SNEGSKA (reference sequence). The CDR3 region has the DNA TGCAGTGCTAGAGATCTGGGTCAAATTACAACCTACGAGCAGTACTTC. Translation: CSARDLGQITTYEQYF.

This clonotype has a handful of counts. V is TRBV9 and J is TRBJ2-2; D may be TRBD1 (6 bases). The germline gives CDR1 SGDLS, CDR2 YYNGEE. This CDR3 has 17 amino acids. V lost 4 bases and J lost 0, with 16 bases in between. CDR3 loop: CASSTTSRGSNTGELFF. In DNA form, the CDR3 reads TGTGCCAGCAGCACAACTTCCAGGGGTTCGAACACCGGGGAGCTGTTTTTT.

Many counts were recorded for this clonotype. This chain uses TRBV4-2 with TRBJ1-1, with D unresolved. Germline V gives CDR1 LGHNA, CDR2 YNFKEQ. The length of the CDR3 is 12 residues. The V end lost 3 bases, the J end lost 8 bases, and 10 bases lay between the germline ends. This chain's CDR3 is CASSQKGLEAFF. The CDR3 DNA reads TGTGCCAGCAGCCAGAAGGGCCTGGAAGCTTTCTTT.

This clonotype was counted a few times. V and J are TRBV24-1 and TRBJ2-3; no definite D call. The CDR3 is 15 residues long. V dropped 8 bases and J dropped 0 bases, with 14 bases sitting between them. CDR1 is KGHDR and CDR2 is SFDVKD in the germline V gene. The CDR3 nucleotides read TGTGCCACCACTACCAGAAGGTGTAGCACAGATACGCAGTATTTT. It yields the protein CATTTRRCSTDTQYF.

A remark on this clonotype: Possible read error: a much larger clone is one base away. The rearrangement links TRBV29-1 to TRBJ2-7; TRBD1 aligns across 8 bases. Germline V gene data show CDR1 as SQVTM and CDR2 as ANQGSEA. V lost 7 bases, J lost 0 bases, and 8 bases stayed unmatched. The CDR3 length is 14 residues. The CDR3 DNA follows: TGCAGCGGTGGTCGACAGGGGAGCTCCTACGAGCAGTACTTC. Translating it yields CSGGRQGSSYEQYF.

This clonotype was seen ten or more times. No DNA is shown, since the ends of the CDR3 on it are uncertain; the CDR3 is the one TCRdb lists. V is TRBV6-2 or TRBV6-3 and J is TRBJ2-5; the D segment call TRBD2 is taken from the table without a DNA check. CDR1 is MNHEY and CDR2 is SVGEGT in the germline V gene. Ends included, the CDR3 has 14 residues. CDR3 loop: CASSSGQVRQTQYF.

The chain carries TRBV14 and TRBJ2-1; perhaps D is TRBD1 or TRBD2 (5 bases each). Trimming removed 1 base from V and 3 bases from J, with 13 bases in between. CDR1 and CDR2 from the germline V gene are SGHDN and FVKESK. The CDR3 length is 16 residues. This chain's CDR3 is CASSQAQGAGYNEQFF. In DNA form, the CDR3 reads TGTGCCAGCAGCCAAGCCCAGGGTGCGGGCTACAATGAGCAGTTCTTC.

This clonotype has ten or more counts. CDR3 in DNA: TGCAGTGCTAGCTCGGGTGGGGTGGAGTACTACAATGAGCAGTTCTTC. Translation: CSASSGGVEYYNEQFF. The chain has TRBV20-1 and TRBJ2-1; the D is unclear. V lost 3 bases, J lost 3 bases, and 18 bases lay in between. CDR3 size: 16 residues. CDR1 DFQATT and CDR2 SNEGSKA come from the germline V gene (reference sequence).

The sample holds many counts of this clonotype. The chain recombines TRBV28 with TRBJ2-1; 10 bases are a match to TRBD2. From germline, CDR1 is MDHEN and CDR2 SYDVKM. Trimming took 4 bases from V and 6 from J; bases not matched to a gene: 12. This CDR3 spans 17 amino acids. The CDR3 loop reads CASSSSSGRGGRNEQFF. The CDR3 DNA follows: TGTGCCAGCAGTTCCTCTAGCGGGAGAGGTGGTCGCAATGAGCAGTTCTTC.